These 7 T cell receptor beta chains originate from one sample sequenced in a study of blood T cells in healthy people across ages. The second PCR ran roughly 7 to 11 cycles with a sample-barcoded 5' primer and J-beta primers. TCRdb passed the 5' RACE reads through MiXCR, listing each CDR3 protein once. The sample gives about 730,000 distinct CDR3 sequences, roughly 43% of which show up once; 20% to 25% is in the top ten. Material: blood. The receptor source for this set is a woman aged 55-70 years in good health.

Written as DNA, the CDR3 is TGCGCCAGCAGGCCGGGACAGGGGGTTACAGGAGAGACCCAGTACTTC. It translates to CASRPGQGVTGETQYF. V and J are TRBV5-1 and TRBJ2-5, with TRBD1 matching over 11 bases. The trim removed 5 bases at V and 4 bases at J, leaving 10 bases unmatched. CDR1 and CDR2 from the germline V gene are SGHRS and YFSETQ. This CDR3 spans 16 amino acids.

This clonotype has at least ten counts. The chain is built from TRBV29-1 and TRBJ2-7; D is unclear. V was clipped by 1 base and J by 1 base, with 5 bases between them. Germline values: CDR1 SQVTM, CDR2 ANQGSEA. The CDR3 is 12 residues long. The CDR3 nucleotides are TGCAGCGTTGAAGCGGAGTCCTACGAGCAGTACTTC. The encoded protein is CSVEAESYEQYF.

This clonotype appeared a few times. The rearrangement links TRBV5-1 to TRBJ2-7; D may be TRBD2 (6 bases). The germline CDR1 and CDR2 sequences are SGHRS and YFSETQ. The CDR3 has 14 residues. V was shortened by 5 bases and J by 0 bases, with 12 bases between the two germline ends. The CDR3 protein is CASSFVADSYEQYF. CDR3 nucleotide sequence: TGCGCCAGCAGTTTCGTAGCGGACTCCTACGAGCAGTACTTC.

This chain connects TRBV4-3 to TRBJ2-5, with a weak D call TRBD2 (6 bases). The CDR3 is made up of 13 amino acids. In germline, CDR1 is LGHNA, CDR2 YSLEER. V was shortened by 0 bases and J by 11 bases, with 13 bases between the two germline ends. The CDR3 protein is CASSQDRAREQYF. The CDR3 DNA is TGCGCCAGCAGCCAAGATCGCGCTCGGGAGCAGTACTTC.

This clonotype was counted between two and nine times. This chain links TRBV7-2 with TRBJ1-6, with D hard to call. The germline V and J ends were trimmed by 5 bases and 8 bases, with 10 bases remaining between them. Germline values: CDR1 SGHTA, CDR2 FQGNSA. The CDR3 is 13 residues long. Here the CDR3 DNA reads TGTGCCAGCAGCGTGCGGCGGGATTCACCCCTCCACTTT. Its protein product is CASSVRRDSPLHF.

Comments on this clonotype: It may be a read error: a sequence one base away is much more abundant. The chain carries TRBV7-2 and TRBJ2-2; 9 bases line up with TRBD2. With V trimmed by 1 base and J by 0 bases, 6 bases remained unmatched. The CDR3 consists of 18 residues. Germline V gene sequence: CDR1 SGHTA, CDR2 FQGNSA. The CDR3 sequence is CASSLVLAGTPNTGELFF. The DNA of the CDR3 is TGTGCCAGCAGCTTAGTGCTAGCGGGGACACCGAACACCGGGGAGCTGTTTTTT.

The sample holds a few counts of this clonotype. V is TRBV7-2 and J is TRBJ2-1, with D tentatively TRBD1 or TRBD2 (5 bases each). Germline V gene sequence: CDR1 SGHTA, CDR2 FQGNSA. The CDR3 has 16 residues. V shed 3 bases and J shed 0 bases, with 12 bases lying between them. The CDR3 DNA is TGTGCCAGCAGCTTGCGTCGGGGCGACTCCTACAATGAGCAGTTCTTC. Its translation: CASSLRRGDSYNEQFF.